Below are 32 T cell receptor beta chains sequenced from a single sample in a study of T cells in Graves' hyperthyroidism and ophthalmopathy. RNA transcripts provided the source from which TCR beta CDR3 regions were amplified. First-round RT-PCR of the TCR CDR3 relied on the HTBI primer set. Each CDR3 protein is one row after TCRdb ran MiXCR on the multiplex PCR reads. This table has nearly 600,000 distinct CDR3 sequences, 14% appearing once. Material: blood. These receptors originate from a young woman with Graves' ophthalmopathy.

The CDR3 region is CASSYSTSGSPGENEQFF. For the CDR3, the DNA is TGTGCCAGCAGTTACTCGACTAGCGGGAGCCCTGGGGAGAATGAGCAGTTCTTC. The gene calls are TRBV6-2 or TRBV6-3 and TRBJ2-1; TRBD2 matches at 12 bases. Trimming cost V 0 bases and J 7 bases; bases outside gene matches: 10. This CDR3 has 18 amino acids. Germline assignment: CDR1 MNHEY and CDR2 SVGEGT.

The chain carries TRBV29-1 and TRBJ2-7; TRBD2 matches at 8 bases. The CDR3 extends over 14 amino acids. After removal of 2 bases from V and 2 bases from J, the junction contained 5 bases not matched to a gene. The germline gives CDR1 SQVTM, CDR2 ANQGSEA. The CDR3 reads CSVEWSGSTYEQYF. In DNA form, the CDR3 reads TGCAGCGTTGAATGGAGCGGGAGTACCTACGAGCAGTACTTC.

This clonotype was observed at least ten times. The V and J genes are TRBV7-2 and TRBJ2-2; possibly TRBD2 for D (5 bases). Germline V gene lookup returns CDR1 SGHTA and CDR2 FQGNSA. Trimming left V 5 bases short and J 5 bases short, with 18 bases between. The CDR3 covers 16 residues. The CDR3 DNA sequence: TGTGCCAGCAGCCCGAGAGGACTGCTAATAACCGGGGAGCTGTTTTTT. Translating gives CASSPRGLLITGELFF. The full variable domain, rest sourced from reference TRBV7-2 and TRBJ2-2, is GAGVSQSPSNKVTEKGKDVELRCDPISGHTALYWYRQSLGQGLEFLIYFQGNSAPDKSGLPSDRFSAERTGGSVSTLTIQRTQQEDSAVYLCASSPRGLLITGELFFGEGSRLTVL.

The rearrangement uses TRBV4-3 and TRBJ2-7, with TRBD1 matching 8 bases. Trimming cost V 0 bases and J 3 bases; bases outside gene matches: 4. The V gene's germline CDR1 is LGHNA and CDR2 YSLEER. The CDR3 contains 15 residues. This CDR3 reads CASSQDQGAGYEQYF. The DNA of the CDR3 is TGCGCCAGCAGCCAAGATCAGGGGGCAGGCTACGAGCAGTACTTC.

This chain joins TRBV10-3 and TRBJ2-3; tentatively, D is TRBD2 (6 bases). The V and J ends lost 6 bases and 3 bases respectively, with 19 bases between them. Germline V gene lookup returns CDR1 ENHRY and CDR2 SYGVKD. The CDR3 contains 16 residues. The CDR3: CAISLVAGGETDTQYF. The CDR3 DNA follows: TGTGCCATCAGCCTAGTGGCGGGCGGGGAAACAGATACGCAGTATTTT.

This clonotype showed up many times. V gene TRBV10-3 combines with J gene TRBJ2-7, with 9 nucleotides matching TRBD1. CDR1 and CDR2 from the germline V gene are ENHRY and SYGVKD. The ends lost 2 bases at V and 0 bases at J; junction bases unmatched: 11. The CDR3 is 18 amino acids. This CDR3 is CAISEVPGQGTSSYEQYF. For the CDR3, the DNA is TGTGCCATCAGTGAGGTCCCGGGACAGGGAACCAGCTCCTACGAGCAGTACTTC.

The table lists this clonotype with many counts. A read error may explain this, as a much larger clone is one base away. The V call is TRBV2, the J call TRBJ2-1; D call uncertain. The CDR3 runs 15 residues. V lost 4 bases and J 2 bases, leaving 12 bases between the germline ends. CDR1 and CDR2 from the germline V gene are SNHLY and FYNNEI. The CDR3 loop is CASSGQGWPYNEQFF. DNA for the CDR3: TGTGCCAGCAGTGGACAAGGTTGGCCCTACAATGAGCAGTTCTTC.

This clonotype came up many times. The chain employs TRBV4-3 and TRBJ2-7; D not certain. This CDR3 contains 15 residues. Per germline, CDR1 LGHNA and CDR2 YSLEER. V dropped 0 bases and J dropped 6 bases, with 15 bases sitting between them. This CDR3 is CASSQDRNIVGEQYF. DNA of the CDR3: TGCGCCAGCAGCCAAGACCGCAATATCGTCGGCGAGCAGTACTTC.

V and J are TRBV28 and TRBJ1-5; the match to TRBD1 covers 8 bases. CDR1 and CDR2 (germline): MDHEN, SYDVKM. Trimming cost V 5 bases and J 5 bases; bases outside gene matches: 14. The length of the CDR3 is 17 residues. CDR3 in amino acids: CASSTHPGGAIDQPQHF. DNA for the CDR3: TGTGCCAGCAGTACCCATCCAGGGGGCGCGATCGATCAGCCCCAGCATTTT.

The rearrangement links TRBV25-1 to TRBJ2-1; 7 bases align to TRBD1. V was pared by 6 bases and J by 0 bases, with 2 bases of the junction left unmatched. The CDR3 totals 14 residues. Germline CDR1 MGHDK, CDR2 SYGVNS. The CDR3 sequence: CASRGTASYNEQFF. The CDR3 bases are TGTGCCAGCAGAGGGACAGCCTCCTACAATGAGCAGTTCTTC.

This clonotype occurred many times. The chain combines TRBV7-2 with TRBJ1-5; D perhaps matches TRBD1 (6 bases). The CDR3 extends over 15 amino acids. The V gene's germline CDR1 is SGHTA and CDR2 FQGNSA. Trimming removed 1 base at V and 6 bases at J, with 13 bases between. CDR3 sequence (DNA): TGTGCCAGCAGCTTAGAAGCAGGGGATCGTCAGCCCCAGCATTTT. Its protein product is CASSLEAGDRQPQHF. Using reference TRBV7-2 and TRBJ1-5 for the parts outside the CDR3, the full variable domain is GAGVSQSPSNKVTEKGKDVELRCDPISGHTALYWYRQSLGQGLEFLIYFQGNSAPDKSGLPSDRFSAERTGGSVSTLTIQRTQQEDSAVYLCASSLEAGDRQPQHFGDGTRLSIL.

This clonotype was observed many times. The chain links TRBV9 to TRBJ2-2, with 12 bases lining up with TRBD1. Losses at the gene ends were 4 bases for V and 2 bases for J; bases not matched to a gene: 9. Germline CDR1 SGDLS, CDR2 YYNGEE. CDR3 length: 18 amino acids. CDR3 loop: CASSPRPGQGANTGELFF. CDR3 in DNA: TGTGCCAGCAGCCCACGACCGGGACAGGGGGCAAACACCGGGGAGCTGTTTTTT.

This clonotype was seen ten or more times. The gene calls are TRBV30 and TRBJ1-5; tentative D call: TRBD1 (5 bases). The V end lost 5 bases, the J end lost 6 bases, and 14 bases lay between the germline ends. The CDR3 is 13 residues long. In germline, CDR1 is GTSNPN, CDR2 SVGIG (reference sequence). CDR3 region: CAWQQVAGQPQHF. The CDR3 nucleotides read TGTGCCTGGCAACAGGTGGCGGGTCAGCCCCAGCATTTT.

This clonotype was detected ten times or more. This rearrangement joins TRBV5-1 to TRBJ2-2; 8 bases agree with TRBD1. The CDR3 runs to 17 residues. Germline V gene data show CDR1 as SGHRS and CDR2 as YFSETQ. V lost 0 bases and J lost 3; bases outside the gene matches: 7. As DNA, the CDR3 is TGCGCCAGCAGCTTGGCCATGGGGACAGGTCACACCGGGGAGCTGTTTTTT. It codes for CASSLAMGTGHTGELFF.

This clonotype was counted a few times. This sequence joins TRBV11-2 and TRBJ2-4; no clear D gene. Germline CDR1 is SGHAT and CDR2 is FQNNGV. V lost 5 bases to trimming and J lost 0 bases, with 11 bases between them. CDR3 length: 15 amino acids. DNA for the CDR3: TGTGCCAGCAGCCCCGACGGAATAGCCAAAAACATTCAGTACTTC. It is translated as CASSPDGIAKNIQYF.

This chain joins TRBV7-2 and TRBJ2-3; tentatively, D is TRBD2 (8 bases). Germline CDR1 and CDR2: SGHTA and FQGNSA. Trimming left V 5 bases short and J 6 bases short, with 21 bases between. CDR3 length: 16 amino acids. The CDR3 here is CASSRGGGRGGDTQYF. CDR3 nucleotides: TGTGCCAGCAGCCGAGGGGGCGGCCGGGGGGGGGATACGCAGTATTTT.

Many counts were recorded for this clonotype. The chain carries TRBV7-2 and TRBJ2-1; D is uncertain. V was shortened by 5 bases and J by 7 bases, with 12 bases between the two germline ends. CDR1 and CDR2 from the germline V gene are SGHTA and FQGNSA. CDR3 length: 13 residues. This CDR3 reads CASSRSWDNEQFF. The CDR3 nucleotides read TGTGCCAGCAGCCGTTCGTGGGATAATGAGCAGTTCTTC.

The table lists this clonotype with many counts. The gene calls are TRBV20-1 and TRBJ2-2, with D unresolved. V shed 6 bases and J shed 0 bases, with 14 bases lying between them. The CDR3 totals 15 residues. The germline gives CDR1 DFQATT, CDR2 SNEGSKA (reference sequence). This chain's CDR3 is CSATPLLTNTGELFF. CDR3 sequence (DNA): TGCAGTGCCACTCCCCTCTTGACGAACACCGGGGAGCTGTTTTTT.

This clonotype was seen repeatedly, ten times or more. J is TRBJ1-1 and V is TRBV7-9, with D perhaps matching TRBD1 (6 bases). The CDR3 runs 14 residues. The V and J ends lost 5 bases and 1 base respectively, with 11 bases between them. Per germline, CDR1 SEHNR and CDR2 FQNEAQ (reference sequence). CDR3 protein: CASSPDRTNTEAFF. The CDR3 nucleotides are TGTGCCAGCAGCCCCGACAGGACGAACACTGAAGCTTTCTTT.

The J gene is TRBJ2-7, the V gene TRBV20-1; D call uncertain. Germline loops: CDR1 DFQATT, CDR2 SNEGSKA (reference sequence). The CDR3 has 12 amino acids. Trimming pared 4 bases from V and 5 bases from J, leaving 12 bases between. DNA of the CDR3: TGCAGTGCTATGAAAGTGAGTAACGAGCAGTACTTC. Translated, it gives CSAMKVSNEQYF.

CDR3 in amino acids: CASSSGQASNSPLHF. In DNA, the CDR3 is TGTGCCAGCAGCTCAGGACAGGCGTCGAATTCACCCCTCCACTTT. V gene TRBV7-6 combines with J gene TRBJ1-6; 7 positions match TRBD1. Germline lookup yields CDR1 SGHVS and CDR2 FNYEAQ. Losses at the gene ends were 4 bases for V and 7 bases for J; bases not matched to a gene: 7. This CDR3 region has 15 residues.

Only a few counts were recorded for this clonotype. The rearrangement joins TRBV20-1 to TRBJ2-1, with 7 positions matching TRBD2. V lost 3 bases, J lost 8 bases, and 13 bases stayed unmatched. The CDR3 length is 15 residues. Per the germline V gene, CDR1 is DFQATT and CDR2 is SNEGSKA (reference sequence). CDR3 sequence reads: CSARGGNYYTDEQFF. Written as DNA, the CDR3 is TGCAGTGCTAGGGGGGGGAACTACTACACGGATGAGCAGTTCTTC.

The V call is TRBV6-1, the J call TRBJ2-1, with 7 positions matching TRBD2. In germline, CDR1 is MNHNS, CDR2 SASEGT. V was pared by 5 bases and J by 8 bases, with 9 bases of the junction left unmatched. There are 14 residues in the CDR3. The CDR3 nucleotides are TGTGCCAGCAGTAAAAGCGGGATCCTCGATGAGCAGTTCTTC. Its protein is CASSKSGILDEQFF.

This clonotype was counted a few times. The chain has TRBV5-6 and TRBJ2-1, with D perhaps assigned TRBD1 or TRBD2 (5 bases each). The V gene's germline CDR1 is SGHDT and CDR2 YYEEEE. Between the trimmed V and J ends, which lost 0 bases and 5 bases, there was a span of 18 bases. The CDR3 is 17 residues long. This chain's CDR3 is CASSLVGAGMGHNEQFF. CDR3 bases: TGTGCCAGCAGCTTGGTTGGGGCCGGGATGGGCCACAATGAGCAGTTCTTC.

The chain's CDR3 is CSVVGTAGAGNTIYF. The CDR3 coding sequence is TGCAGCGTTGTGGGGACCGCCGGAGCGGGAAACACCATATATTTT. The chain employs TRBV29-1 and TRBJ1-3; D is perhaps TRBD1 (5 bases). The CDR3 is 15 residues long. Trimming stripped 4 bases from V and 4 bases from J, with 17 bases between. CDR1 is SQVTM and CDR2 is ANQGSEA in the germline V gene.

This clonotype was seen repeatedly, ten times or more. The CDR3 DNA follows: TGTGCCAGCTCACCATCCCAGGGGATGGTAGCAGATACGCAGTATTTT. Translated, it gives CASSPSQGMVADTQYF. The J gene is TRBJ2-3, the V gene TRBV18; D possibly corresponds to TRBD1 (6 bases). Germline CDR1 KGHSH, CDR2 LQKENI. Trimming pared 2 bases from V and 4 bases from J, leaving 16 bases between. The CDR3 totals 16 residues.

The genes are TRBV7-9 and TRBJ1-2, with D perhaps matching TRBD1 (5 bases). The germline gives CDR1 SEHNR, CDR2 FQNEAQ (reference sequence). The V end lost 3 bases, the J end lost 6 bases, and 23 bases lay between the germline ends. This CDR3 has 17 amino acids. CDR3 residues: CASSLSDASGTDNGYTF. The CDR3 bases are TGTGCCAGCAGCTTGTCCGACGCCTCCGGGACGGATAATGGCTACACCTTC.

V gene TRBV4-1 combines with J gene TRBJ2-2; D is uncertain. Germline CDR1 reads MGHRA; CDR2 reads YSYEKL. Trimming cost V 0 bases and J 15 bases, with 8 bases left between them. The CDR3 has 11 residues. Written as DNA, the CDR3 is TGCGCCAGCAGCCAAGAGGCGGCGGTGTTTTTT. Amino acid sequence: CASSQEAAVFF.

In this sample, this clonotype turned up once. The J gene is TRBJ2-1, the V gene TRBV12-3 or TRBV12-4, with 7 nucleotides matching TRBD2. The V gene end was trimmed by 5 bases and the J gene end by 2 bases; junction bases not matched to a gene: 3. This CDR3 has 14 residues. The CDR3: CASSPRGTYNEQFF. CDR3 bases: TGTGCCAGCAGTCCGCGGGGGACCTACAATGAGCAGTTCTTC.

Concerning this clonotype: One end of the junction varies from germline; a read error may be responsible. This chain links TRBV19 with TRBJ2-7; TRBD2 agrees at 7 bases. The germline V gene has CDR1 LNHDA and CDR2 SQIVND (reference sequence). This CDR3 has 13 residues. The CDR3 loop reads CASSAGTTYEQCF. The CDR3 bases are TGTGCCAGTAGTGCCGGGACTACGTACGAGCAGTGCTTC.

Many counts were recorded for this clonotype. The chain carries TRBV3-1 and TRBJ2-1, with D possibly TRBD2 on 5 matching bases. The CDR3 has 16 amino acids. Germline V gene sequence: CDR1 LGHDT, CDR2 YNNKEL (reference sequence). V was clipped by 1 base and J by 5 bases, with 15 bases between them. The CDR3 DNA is TGTGCCAGCAGCCAAGGGGTCAGTGAGGGCCACAATGAGCAGTTCTTC. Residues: CASSQGVSEGHNEQFF.

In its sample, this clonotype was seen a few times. CDR3 region: CASSFQGSFVGAFF. CDR3 sequence (DNA): TGTGCCAGCAGCTTTCAGGGTTCCTTTGTAGGAGCTTTCTTT. J is TRBJ1-1 and V is TRBV5-8; the D gene is possibly TRBD1 (5 bases). Germline V gene data show CDR1 as SGHTS and CDR2 as YDEGEE. Trimming removed 2 bases at V and 10 bases at J, with 18 bases between. This CDR3 is 14 amino acids long.